These 27 T cell receptor beta chains share one sample of origin, sequenced in a study of blood T cells in healthy people across ages. Then a second PCR, running about 6 to 11 cycles, was carried out with a sample-barcoded 5' primer and a J-beta primer mix. A single record per CDR3 protein comes from TCRdb applying MiXCR to the 5' RACE reads. The sample shows 1.5 million to 2 million distinct CDR3 sequences, about 28% of them seen only once. Input material: blood. The origin of the receptors is a woman aged 25 to 45 in good health.

The gene calls are TRBV28 and TRBJ2-5; perhaps TRBD1 as D (5 bases). Trimming took off 1 base at V and 6 bases at J, with 12 bases between the two ends. Germline CDR1 reads MDHEN; CDR2 reads SYDVKM. The CDR3 runs 14 residues. The CDR3 sequence is CASSLSMDTKTQYF. CDR3 coding DNA: TGTGCCAGCAGTTTATCCATGGACACAAAGACCCAGTACTTC.

This chain uses TRBV4-3 with TRBJ2-5, with TRBD2 matching over 12 bases. This CDR3 is built from 16 residues. Trimming took 1 base from V and 4 from J; bases not matched to a gene: 4. Germline CDR1 reads LGHNA; CDR2 reads YSLEER. CDR3 nucleotides: TGCGCCAGCAGCCAAGCAACTAGCGGGGGGCGAGAGACCCAGTACTTC. Amino acids: CASSQATSGGRETQYF.

V usage is TRBV2 and J usage is TRBJ2-1, with D perhaps matching TRBD2 (5 bases). Trimming removed 1 base from V and 3 bases from J, with 13 bases in between. Germline V gene sequence: CDR1 SNHLY, CDR2 FYNNEI. This CDR3 is built from 16 residues. DNA of the CDR3: TGTGCCAGCAGTGAAGGAGAAGCGGATTACTACAATGAGCAGTTCTTC. This gives the protein CASSEGEADYYNEQFF.

As concerns this clonotype: The germline gene is not matched at one end of the junction; a read error may be the cause. V is TRBV12-5 and J is TRBJ2-6; D may be TRBD1 (5 bases). This CDR3 comprises 15 residues. Germline V gene sequence: CDR1 LGHNT, CDR2 FRNRAP. CDR3 in amino acids: CASGPGLSGANVRTF. CDR3 nucleotide sequence: TGTGCTAGTGGTCCAGGGCTTTCTGGGGCCAACGTCCGGACTTTC.

This clonotype was seen many times. This sequence joins TRBV27 and TRBJ2-7, with TRBD1 matching 8 bases. Germline V lookup: CDR1 MNHEY, CDR2 SMNVEV (reference sequence). The CDR3 covers 14 residues. Trimming cost V 8 bases and J 3 bases; bases outside gene matches: 9. The CDR3: CASPPGQENYEQYF. The CDR3 nucleotides read TGTGCCAGCCCCCCGGGACAGGAAAACTACGAGCAGTACTTC.

This clonotype was picked up many times. J is TRBJ2-7 and V is TRBV29-1; D ambiguous. Trimming cost V 4 bases and J 2 bases, with 9 bases left between them. The V gene's germline CDR1 is SQVTM and CDR2 ANQGSEA. The CDR3 totals 12 residues. In nucleotides, the CDR3 is TGCAGCGTTGTAGTAAGGACCTACGAGCAGTACTTC. Its translation is CSVVVRTYEQYF.

This clonotype has only a few counts. This chain's CDR3 is CSARGDRGRTEAFF. DNA of the CDR3: TGCAGTGCTAGAGGAGACAGGGGGCGAACTGAAGCTTTCTTT. V and J are TRBV20-1 and TRBJ1-1; 10 positions agree with TRBD1. The CDR3 extends over 14 amino acids. The germline V gene has CDR1 DFQATT and CDR2 SNEGSKA (reference sequence). With 1 base clipped from V and 5 bases from J, the junction kept 4 bases outside the gene matches.

This chain links TRBV7-8 with TRBJ2-7; D uncertain. The CDR3 has 12 residues. V was pared by 6 bases and J by 6 bases, with 12 bases between. In germline, CDR1 is SGHVS, CDR2 FQNEAQ. The CDR3 DNA is TGTGCCAGCAGTACGACCTCCAGCGAGCAGTACTTC. As protein: CASSTTSSEQYF. The complete variable domain, with remaining parts taken from reference TRBV7-8 and TRBJ2-7, reads GAGVSQSPRYKVAKRGQDVALRCDPISGHVSLFWYQQALGQGPEFLTYFQNEAQLDKSGLPSDRFFAERPEGSVSTLKIQRTQQEDSAVYLCASSTTSSEQYFGPGTRLTVT.

This clonotype came up a few times. The J gene is TRBJ2-1, the V gene TRBV12-3 or TRBV12-4, with D unclear. The CDR3 totals 14 residues. Trimming cost V 4 bases and J 4 bases, with 11 bases left between them. This CDR3 is CASSSPARYNEQFF. The CDR3 DNA follows: TGTGCCAGCAGTTCCCCTGCTAGGTACAATGAGCAGTTCTTC.

The rearrangement links TRBV20-1 to TRBJ2-5; D remains ambiguous. In germline, CDR1 is DFQATT, CDR2 SNEGSKA (reference sequence). Trimming removed 3 bases at V and 4 bases at J, with 12 bases between. The CDR3 is 13 residues long. The CDR3 nucleotides are TGCAGTGCTAGGGCCCTAGTCTTAGAGACCCAGTACTTC. It encodes CSARALVLETQYF.

The table lists this clonotype with a few counts. The CDR3: CAISGNTGISQDEQYF. The CDR3, as DNA: TGTGCCATCAGTGGAAACACAGGGATTTCCCAGGACGAGCAGTACTTC. J is TRBJ2-7 and V is TRBV10-3, with D possibly TRBD1 on 6 matching bases. This CDR3 comprises 16 residues. The V and J ends lost 4 bases and 5 bases respectively, with 21 bases between them. CDR1 is ENHRY and CDR2 is SYGVKD in the germline V gene.

V usage is TRBV7-2 and J usage is TRBJ1-2; 7 bases align to TRBD1. CDR1 is SGHTA and CDR2 is FQGNSA in the germline V gene. The V and J ends lost 4 bases and 7 bases, in that order; junction bases with no gene match: 9. The CDR3 contains 14 residues. The CDR3 loop is CASSWDHRGPGYTF. CDR3 DNA sequence: TGTGCCAGCAGCTGGGACCACAGGGGTCCTGGCTACACCTTC. Full variable domain (outside the CDR3, taken from reference TRBV7-2 and TRBJ1-2): GAGVSQSPSNKVTEKGKDVELRCDPISGHTALYWYRQSLGQGLEFLIYFQGNSAPDKSGLPSDRFSAERTGGSVSTLTIQRTQQEDSAVYLCASSWDHRGPGYTFGSGTRLTVV.

The chain carries TRBV6-5 and TRBJ1-3, with D perhaps matching TRBD1 (5 bases). Germline V gene lookup returns CDR1 MNHEY and CDR2 SVGAGI. The CDR3 runs to 14 residues. V lost 5 bases, J lost 2 bases, and 10 bases lay in between. The CDR3 loop is CASSRGRAGNTIYF. CDR3 bases: TGTGCCAGCAGTCGGGGACGGGCTGGAAACACCATATATTTT.

Only a few counts were recorded for this clonotype. The chain has TRBV5-1 and TRBJ2-3; a weak D match, TRBD1 (6 bases). Germline V CDR1 and CDR2: SGHRS, YFSETQ. V was trimmed by 0 bases and J by 4 bases, leaving 9 bases between them. The CDR3 is made up of 14 amino acids. In DNA, the CDR3 is TGCGCCAGCAGCTTGGCAGGGGCGTCAGATACGCAGTATTTT. Amino acids: CASSLAGASDTQYF.

The J gene is TRBJ1-2, the V gene TRBV11-2, with 8 bases matching TRBD1. Germline-derived CDR1 and CDR2 are SGHAT and FQNNGV. CDR3 length: 14 residues. Trimming took 4 bases from V and 8 from J; bases not matched to a gene: 9. The CDR3 protein is CASSSGTGGSGYTF. As DNA, the CDR3 is TGTGCCAGCAGCTCGGGGACAGGTGGTAGCGGCTACACCTTC.

In this sample, this clonotype turned up once. This chain uses TRBV20-1 with TRBJ2-7; 13 bases are a match to TRBD2. Trimming at V came to 6 bases and at J to 7 bases, leaving 21 bases not matched to a gene. The germline gives CDR1 DFQATT, CDR2 SNEGSKA (reference sequence). The CDR3 contains 18 residues. The chain's CDR3 is CSASGGLAGQTPNNEQYF. The CDR3, as DNA: TGCAGTGCCTCGGGGGGACTAGCGGGACAAACACCCAACAATGAGCAGTACTTC.

The CDR3 sequence is CASSPFLEEKLFF. The CDR3 nucleotides are TGTGCCAGCTCACCATTCCTAGAAGAAAAACTGTTTTTT. The chain combines TRBV18 with TRBJ1-4; D gene uncertain. Germline CDR1 reads KGHSH; CDR2 reads LQKENI. The CDR3 runs to 13 residues. Trimming removed 2 bases at V and 8 bases at J, with 9 bases between. The variable domain in full, completed from reference TRBV18 and TRBJ1-4, reads NAGVMQNPRHLVRRRGQEARLRCSPMKGHSHVYWYRQLPEEGLKFMVYLQKENIIDESGMPKERFSAEFPKEGPSILRIQQVVRGDSAAYFCASSPFLEEKLFFGSGTQLSVL.

This clonotype appeared a single time. The gene calls are TRBV30 and TRBJ1-2; the match to TRBD1 covers 7 bases. CDR3 length: 12 residues. Germline V CDR1 and CDR2: GTSNPN, SVGIG (reference sequence). V was clipped by 4 bases and J by 6 bases; unmatched bases: 5. For the CDR3, the DNA is TGTGCCTGGATGCAGACAGGGAATGGCTACACCTTC. The encoded protein is CAWMQTGNGYTF.

This clonotype was seen ten or more times. The chain employs TRBV5-5 and TRBJ2-6, with D unclear. Per the germline V gene, CDR1 is SGHKS and CDR2 is YYEKEE (reference sequence). V lost 7 bases, J lost 0 bases, and 8 bases lay in between. The CDR3 loop spans 14 amino acids. The CDR3 DNA sequence: TGTGCCAGCGAGTCTCTCTCTGGGGCCAACGTCCTGACTTTC. Amino acids: CASESLSGANVLTF.

The J gene is TRBJ1-5, the V gene TRBV7-2; the D gene is possibly TRBD1 (5 bases). V lost 6 bases to trimming and J lost 6 bases, with 18 bases between them. CDR3 length: 15 amino acids. CDR1 is SGHTA, CDR2 FQGNSA, per germline. CDR3 DNA sequence: TGTGCCAGCAGGAAGAGCCAGGGTGCAGGTCAGCCCCAGCATTTT. Amino acids: CASRKSQGAGQPQHF. Based on the CDR3 plus reference TRBV7-2 and TRBJ1-5, the full variable domain is GAGVSQSPSNKVTEKGKDVELRCDPISGHTALYWYRQSLGQGLEFLIYFQGNSAPDKSGLPSDRFSAERTGGSVSTLTIQRTQQEDSAVYLCASRKSQGAGQPQHFGDGTRLSIL.

The chain links TRBV20-1 to TRBJ2-1, with 9 nucleotides matching TRBD2. Looked up from germline, CDR1 is DFQATT and CDR2 is SNEGSKA (reference sequence). The ends lost 1 base at V and 10 bases at J; junction bases unmatched: 8. The CDR3 extends over 14 amino acids. The CDR3 protein is CSARATSGGGEQFF. CDR3 sequence (DNA): TGCAGTGCTAGAGCGACTAGCGGAGGGGGGGAGCAGTTCTTC.

This clonotype was seen a few times. The chain combines TRBV7-9 with TRBJ2-5; D unresolved. CDR1 SEHNR and CDR2 FQNEAQ come from the germline V gene (reference sequence). CDR3 length: 13 amino acids. Trimming took off 2 bases at V and 8 bases at J, with 12 bases between the two ends. This CDR3 is CASSLYEKVTQYF. As DNA, the CDR3 is TGTGCCAGCAGCTTATACGAAAAGGTCACCCAGTACTTC.

The chain links TRBV29-1 to TRBJ2-4; D not resolved. The J call may not be correct, given that the DNA end is closer to TRBJ2-5. Germline assignment: CDR1 SQVTM and CDR2 ANQGSEA. CDR3 length equals 10 residues. The CDR3 sequence is CSVRKETQYF. The CDR3 nucleotides are TGCAGCGTCAGAAAAGAGACCCAGTACTTC.

V gene TRBV6-1 combines with J gene TRBJ1-1, with 11 bases lining up with TRBD1. Unmatched junction bases numbered 12, after V lost 2 bases and J lost 4 bases. This CDR3 has 18 residues. The germline gives CDR1 MNHNS, CDR2 SASEGT. The CDR3 reads CASSEPFPGQGEFTEAFF. In DNA, the CDR3 is TGTGCCAGCAGTGAACCCTTTCCGGGACAGGGGGAATTCACTGAAGCTTTCTTT.

V usage is TRBV12-3 or TRBV12-4 and J usage is TRBJ2-1, with D perhaps TRBD1 (5 bases). Trimming cost V 6 bases and J 0 bases, with 12 bases left between them. This CDR3 has 15 amino acids. The CDR3 region has the DNA TGTGCCAGCAGCCTCTGGCAGGGCTCCTACAATGAGCAGTTCTTC. It specifies CASSLWQGSYNEQFF.

This chain joins TRBV4-1 and TRBJ1-4, with TRBD1 matching 9 bases. Losses at the gene ends were 5 bases for V and 6 bases for J; bases not matched to a gene: 10. This CDR3 contains 16 residues. Per the germline V gene, CDR1 is MGHRA and CDR2 is YSYEKL. CDR3: CASSRSTGGADEKLFF. CDR3 sequence (DNA): TGCGCCAGCAGCAGATCTACAGGGGGCGCAGATGAAAAACTGTTTTTT.

The rearrangement links TRBV3-1 to TRBJ2-1; D unclear. The germline V and J ends were trimmed by 1 base and 6 bases, with 4 bases remaining between them. The germline gives CDR1 LGHDT, CDR2 YNNKEL (reference sequence). CDR3 size: 12 residues. The CDR3 region is CASSQARNEQFF. CDR3 sequence (DNA): TGTGCCAGCAGCCAAGCCCGCAATGAGCAGTTCTTC.